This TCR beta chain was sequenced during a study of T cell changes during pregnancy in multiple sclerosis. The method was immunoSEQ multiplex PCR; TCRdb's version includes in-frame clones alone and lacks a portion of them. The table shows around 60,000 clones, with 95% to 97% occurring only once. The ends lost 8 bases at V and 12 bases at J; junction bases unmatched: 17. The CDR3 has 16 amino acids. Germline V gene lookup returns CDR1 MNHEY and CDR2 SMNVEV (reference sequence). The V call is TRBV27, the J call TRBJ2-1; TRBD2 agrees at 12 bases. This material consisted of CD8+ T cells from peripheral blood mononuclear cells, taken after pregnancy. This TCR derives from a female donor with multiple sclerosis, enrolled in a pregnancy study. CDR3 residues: CASRPGRLAGDVRQFF. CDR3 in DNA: TGTGCCAGCCGTCCCGGGCGACTAGCGGGAGACGTTAGGCAGTTCTTC.